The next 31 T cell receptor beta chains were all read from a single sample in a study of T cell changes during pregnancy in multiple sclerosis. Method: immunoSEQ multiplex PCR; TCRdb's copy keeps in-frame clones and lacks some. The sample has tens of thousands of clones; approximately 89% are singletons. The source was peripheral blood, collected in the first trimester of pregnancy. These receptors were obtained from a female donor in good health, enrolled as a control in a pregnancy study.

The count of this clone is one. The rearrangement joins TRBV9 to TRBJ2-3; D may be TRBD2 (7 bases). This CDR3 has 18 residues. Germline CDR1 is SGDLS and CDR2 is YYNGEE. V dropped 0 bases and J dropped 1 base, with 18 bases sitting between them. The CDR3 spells CASSVGLGGPSGTDTQYF. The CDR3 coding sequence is TGTGCCAGCAGCGTAGGCTTGGGGGGGCCCTCTGGCACAGATACGCAGTATTTT. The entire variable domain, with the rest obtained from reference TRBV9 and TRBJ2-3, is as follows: DSGVTQTPKHLITATGQRVTLRCSPRSGDLSVYWYQQSLDQGLQFLIQYYNGEERAKGNILERFSAQQFPDLHSELNLSSLELGDSALYFCASSVGLGGPSGTDTQYFGPGTRLTVL.

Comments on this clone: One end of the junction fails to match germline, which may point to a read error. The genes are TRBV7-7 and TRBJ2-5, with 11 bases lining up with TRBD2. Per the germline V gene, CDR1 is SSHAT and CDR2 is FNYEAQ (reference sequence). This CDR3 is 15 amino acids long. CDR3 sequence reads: CASNKLAGEPETQYF. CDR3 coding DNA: TGTGCTAGCAACAAACTAGCGGGGGAGCCAGAGACCCAGTACTTC.

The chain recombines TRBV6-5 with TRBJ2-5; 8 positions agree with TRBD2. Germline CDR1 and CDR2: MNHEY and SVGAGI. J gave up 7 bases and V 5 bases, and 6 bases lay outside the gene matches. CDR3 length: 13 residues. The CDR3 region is CASSIPGGVTQYF. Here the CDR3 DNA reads TGTGCCAGCAGTATACCGGGGGGGGTGACCCAGTACTTC.

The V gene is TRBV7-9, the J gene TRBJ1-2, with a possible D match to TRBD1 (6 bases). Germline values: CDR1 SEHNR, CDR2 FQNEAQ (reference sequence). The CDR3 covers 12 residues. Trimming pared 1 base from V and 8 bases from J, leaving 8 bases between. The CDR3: CASSLEGDGYTF. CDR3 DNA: TGTGCCAGCAGCTTAGAGGGGGACGGCTACACCTTC. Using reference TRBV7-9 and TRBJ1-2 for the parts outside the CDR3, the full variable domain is DTGVSQNPRHKITKRGQNVTFRCDPISEHNRLYWYRQTLGQGPEFLTYFQNEAQLEKSRLLSDRFSAERPKGSFSTLEIQRTEQGDSAMYLCASSLEGDGYTFGSGTRLTVV.

CDR3 residues: CASSRGLRSYNEQFF. The CDR3 nucleotides read TGTGCCAGCAGTCGGGGATTGCGCTCCTACAATGAGCAGTTCTTC. V and J are TRBV27 and TRBJ2-1, with D maybe TRBD2 (5 bases). The CDR3 totals 15 residues. The germline V and J ends were trimmed by 5 bases and 0 bases, with 11 bases remaining between them. Germline V lookup: CDR1 MNHEY, CDR2 SMNVEV (reference sequence).

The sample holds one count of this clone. CDR3 in DNA: TGCAGCGTTGAATCGGGTCTCGGCTACGAGCAGTACTTC. As protein: CSVESGLGYEQYF. This chain connects TRBV29-1 to TRBJ2-7; D uncertain. The V end lost 2 bases, the J end lost 3 bases, and 11 bases lay between the germline ends. Germline-derived CDR1 and CDR2 are SQVTM and ANQGSEA. This CDR3 is 13 amino acids long.

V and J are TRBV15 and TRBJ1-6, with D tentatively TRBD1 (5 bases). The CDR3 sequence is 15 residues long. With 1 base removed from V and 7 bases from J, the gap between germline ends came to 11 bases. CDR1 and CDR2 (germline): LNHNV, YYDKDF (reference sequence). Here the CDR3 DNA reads TGTGCCACCAGCAGAGGCGGGGGGACGAATTCACCCCTCCACTTT. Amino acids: CATSRGGGTNSPLHF.

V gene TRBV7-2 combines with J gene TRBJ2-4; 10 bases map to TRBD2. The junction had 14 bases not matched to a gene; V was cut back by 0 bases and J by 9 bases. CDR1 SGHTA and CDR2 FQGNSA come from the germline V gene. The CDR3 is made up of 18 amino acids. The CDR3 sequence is CASSLARGGSGGRSIQYF. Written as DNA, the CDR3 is TGTGCCAGCAGCTTAGCGAGAGGGGGTAGCGGGGGGAGGAGCATTCAGTACTTC. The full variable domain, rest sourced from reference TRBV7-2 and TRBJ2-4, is GAGVSQSPSNKVTEKGKDVELRCDPISGHTALYWYRQSLGQGLEFLIYFQGNSAPDKSGLPSDRFSAERTGGSVSTLTIQRTQQEDSAVYLCASSLARGGSGGRSIQYFGAGTRLSVL.

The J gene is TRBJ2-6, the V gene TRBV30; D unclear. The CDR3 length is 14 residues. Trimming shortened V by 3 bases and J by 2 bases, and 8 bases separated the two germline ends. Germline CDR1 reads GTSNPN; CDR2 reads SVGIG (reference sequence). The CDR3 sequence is CAWSINPGANVLTF. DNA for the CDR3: TGTGCCTGGAGCATCAATCCTGGGGCCAACGTCCTGACTTTC.

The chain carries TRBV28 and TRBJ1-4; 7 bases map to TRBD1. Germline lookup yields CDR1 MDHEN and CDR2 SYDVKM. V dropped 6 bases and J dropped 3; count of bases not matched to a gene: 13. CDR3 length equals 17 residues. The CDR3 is CASSPRQGSRANEKLFF. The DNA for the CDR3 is TGTGCCAGCAGCCCCCGACAGGGCTCAAGGGCTAATGAAAAACTGTTTTTT. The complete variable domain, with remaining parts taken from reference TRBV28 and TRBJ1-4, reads DVKVTQSSRYLVKRTGEKVFLECVQDMDHENMFWYRQDPGLGLRLIYFSYDVKMKEKGDIPEGYSVSREKKERFSLILESASTNQTSMYLCASSPRQGSRANEKLFFGSGTQLSVL.

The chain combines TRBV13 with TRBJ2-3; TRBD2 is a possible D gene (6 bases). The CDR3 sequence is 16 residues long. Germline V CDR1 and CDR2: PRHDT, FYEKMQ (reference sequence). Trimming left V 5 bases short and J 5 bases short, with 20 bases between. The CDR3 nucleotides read TGTGCCAGCAGCGGAGGGGTTGGCCTAGAGAGAGATACGCAGTATTTT. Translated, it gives CASSGGVGLERDTQYF.

As DNA, the CDR3 is TGTGCCAGTAGTAACGGGGCCGGGACAGGGGTTCGATACGAGCAGTACTTC. Its translation: CASSNGAGTGVRYEQYF. This rearrangement joins TRBV19 to TRBJ2-7, with TRBD1 identical over 10 bases. Germline V gene lookup returns CDR1 LNHDA and CDR2 SQIVND (reference sequence). J lost 4 bases, V lost 4 bases, and 13 bases had no gene match. CDR3 length: 17 amino acids.

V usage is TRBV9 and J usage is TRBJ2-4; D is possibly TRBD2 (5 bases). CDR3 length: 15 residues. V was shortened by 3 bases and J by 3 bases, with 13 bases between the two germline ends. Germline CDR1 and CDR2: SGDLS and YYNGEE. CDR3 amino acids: CASSGGEGLKNIQYF. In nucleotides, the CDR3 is TGTGCCAGCAGCGGAGGTGAGGGCCTCAAAAACATTCAGTACTTC.

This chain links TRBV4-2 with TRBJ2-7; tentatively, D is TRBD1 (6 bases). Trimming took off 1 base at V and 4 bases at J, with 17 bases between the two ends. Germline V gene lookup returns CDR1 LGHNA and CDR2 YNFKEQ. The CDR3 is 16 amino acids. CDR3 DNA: TGTGCCAGCAGCCAAGTTCAGGGGCACCAAGAATACGAGCAGTACTTC. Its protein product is CASSQVQGHQEYEQYF.

The CDR3 nucleotides read TGTGCCAGCAGCCATATCCCTCGGGGGATTAGGGGCAATCAGCCCCAGCATTTT. Translation: CASSHIPRGIRGNQPQHF. This rearrangement joins TRBV7-9 to TRBJ1-5, with D perhaps TRBD1 (5 bases). Germline V gene lookup returns CDR1 SEHNR and CDR2 FQNEAQ (reference sequence). This CDR3 comprises 18 residues. V was pared by 5 bases and J by 2 bases, with 22 bases between.

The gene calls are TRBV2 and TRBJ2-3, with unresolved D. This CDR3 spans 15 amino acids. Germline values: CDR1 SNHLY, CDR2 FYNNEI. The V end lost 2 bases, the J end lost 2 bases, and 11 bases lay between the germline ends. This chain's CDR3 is CASSEWSTNTDTQYF. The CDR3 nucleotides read TGTGCCAGCAGTGAATGGTCGACAAACACAGATACGCAGTATTTT. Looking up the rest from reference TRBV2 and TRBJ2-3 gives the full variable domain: EPEVTQTPSHQVTQMGQEVILRCVPISNHLYFYWYRQILGQKVEFLVSFYNNEISEKSEIFDDQFSVERPDGSNFTLKIRSTKLEDSAMYFCASSEWSTNTDTQYFGPGTRLTVL.

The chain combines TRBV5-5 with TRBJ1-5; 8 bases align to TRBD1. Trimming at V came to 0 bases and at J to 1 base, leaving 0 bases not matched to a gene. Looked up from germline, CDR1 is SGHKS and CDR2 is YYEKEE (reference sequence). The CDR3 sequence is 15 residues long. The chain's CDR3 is CASSLGQGSNQPQHF. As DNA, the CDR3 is TGTGCCAGCAGCTTGGGACAGGGGAGCAATCAGCCCCAGCATTTT.

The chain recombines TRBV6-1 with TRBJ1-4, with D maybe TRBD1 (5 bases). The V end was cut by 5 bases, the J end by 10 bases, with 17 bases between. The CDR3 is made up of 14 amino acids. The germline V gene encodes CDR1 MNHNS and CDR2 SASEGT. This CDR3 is CASSQGSHQAKLFF. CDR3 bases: TGTGCCAGCAGTCAGGGCTCCCATCAAGCAAAACTGTTTTTT.

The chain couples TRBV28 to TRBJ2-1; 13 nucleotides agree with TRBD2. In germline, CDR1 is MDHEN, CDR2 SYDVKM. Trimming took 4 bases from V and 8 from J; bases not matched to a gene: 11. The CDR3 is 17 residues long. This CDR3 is CASSSPPTSGGTYEQFF. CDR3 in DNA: TGTGCCAGCAGTTCCCCCCCGACTAGCGGGGGGACCTATGAGCAGTTCTTC.

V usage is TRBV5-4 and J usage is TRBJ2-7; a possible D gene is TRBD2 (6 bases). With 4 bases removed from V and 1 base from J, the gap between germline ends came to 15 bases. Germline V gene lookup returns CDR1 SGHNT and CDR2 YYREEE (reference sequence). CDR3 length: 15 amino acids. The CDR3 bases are TGTGCCAGCAGCCTGGATCCGGGACTTTCCTACGAGCAGTACTTC. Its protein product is CASSLDPGLSYEQYF.

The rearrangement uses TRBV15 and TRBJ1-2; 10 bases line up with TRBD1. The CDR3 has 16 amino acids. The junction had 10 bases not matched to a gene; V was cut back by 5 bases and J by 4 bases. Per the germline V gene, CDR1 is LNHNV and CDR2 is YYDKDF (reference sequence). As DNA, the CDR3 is TGTGCCACCAGCGGCTTCGACAGGGGGCGCGCCTATGGCTACACCTTC. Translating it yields CATSGFDRGRAYGYTF.

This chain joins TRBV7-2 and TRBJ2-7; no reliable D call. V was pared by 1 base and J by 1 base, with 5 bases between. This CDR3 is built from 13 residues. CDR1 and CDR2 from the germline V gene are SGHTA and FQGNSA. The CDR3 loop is CASSLVQSYEQYF. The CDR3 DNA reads TGTGCCAGCAGCTTAGTACAGTCCTACGAGCAGTACTTC.

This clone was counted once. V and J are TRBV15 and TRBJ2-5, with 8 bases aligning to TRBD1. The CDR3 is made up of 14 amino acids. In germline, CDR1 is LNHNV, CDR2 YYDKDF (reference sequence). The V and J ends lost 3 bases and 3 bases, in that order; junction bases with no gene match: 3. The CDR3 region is CATSSWTGKETQYF. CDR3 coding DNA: TGTGCCACCAGCAGCTGGACAGGGAAAGAGACCCAGTACTTC.

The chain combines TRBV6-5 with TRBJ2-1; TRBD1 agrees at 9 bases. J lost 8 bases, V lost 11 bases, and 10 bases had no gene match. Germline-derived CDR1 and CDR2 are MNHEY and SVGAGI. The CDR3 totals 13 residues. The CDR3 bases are TGTGCCGCGGAGGACAGGGGTAACTATGAGCAGTTCTTC. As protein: CAAEDRGNYEQFF.

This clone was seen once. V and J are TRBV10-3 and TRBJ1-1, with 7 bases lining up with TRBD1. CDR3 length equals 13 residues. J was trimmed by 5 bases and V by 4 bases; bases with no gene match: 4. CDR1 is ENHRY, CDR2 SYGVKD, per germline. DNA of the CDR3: TGTGCCATCAGTGCGACAGGGCAAACTGAAGCTTTCTTT. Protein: CAISATGQTEAFF.

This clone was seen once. In DNA form, the CDR3 reads TGTGCCTGGAGTACACTGGGTGGCGGGGAACGGGAGACCCAGTACTTC. Amino acid sequence: CAWSTLGGGERETQYF. This chain joins TRBV30 and TRBJ2-5; TRBD2 might be the D (6 bases). The CDR3 is 16 residues long. Trimming cost V 2 bases and J 5 bases, with 21 bases left between them. Germline V gene data show CDR1 as GTSNPN and CDR2 as SVGIG (reference sequence).

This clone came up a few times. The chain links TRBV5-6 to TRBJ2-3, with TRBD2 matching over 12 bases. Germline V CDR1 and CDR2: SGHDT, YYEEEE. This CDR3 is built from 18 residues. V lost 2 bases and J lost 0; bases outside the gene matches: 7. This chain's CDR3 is CASSLTTTSGGSTDTQYF. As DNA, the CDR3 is TGTGCCAGCAGCTTAACGACGACTAGCGGGGGCAGCACAGATACGCAGTATTTT.

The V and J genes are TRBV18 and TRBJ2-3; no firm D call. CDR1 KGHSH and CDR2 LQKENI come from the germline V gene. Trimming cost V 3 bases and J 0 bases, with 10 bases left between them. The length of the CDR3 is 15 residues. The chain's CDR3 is CASSPLVGSTDTQYF. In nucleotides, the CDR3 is TGTGCCAGCTCACCCCTTGTGGGCAGCACAGATACGCAGTATTTT.

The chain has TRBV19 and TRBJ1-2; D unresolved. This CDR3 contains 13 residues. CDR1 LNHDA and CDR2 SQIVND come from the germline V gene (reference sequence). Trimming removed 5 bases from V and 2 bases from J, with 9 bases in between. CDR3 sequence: CASSPYSNYGYTF. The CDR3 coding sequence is TGTGCCAGTAGTCCTTACTCCAACTATGGCTACACCTTC.

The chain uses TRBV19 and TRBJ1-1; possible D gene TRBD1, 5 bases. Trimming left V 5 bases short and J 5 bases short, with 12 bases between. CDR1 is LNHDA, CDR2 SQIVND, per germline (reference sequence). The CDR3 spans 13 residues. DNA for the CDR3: TGTGCCAGTAGTGGCAACAGACAGACTGAAGCTTTCTTT. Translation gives CASSGNRQTEAFF.

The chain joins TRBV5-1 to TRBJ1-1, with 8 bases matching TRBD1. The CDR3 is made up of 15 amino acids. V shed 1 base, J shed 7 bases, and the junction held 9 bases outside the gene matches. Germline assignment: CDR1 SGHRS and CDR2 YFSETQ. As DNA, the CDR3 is TGCGCCAGCAGCTTGATGATGGACAGGGAGAATGAAGCTTTCTTT. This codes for CASSLMMDRENEAFF.